Given below is one T cell receptor (beta chain) in context. What it binds is unknown. These data are taken from a study of cytomegalovirus exposure and HLA in healthy donors. Study summary: The same platform was used for the 120 validation repertoires and the approximately 700 first-cohort repertoires, a later analysis reported.

Study-wide results and caveats: Rarity held for most TCR sequences, but there were some public TCRs that occurred in many donors. The study designated fewer than 200 TCR beta chains cytomegalovirus-associated.

V lost 7 bases, J lost 1 base, and 17 bases lay in between. CDR1 and CDR2 from the germline V gene are MNHNS and SASEGT. The CDR3 has 15 amino acids. The repertoire was sequenced with immunoSEQ multiplex PCR; TCRdb's copy has only in-frame clones and lacks some. Of 150,000 to 200,000 clones listed, roughly 89% are singletons. The sequenced material came from PBMCs. The clonotype comes from a woman aged 18-35 years in good health and CMV-seropositive. The rearrangement uses TRBV6-1 and TRBJ2-7; D possibly corresponds to TRBD2 (6 bases). The CDR3 here is CASIQEGAGSYEQYF. Here the CDR3 DNA reads TGTGCCAGCATCCAAGAGGGAGCGGGTTCCTACGAGCAGTACTTC.